This T cell receptor (beta chain) was captured by sequencing in a study of Ad26.COV2.S vaccination and SARS-CoV-2 variants. Clones were read by immunoSEQ multiplex PCR, and TCRdb kept only the in-frame ones, dropping some. The data hold 300,000 to 400,000 clones, with more than 70% observed a single time. Treatment denoted: some 20 received Ad26.COV2.S at low or high dose, single or two shots; five or six received placebo; per-sample allocation not given. Collection of samples fell on day 63 after the first vaccine or placebo injection. With V trimmed by 3 bases and J by 4 bases, 7 bases remained unmatched. CDR1 is DFQATT and CDR2 is SNEGSKA in the germline V gene (reference sequence). The CDR3 consists of 14 residues.

The starting material was peripheral blood, obtained in a trial of Ad26.COV2.S vaccine versus placebo. The receptor was isolated from a person aged 18 to 59 who received the Ad26.COV2.S COVID-19 vaccine or a placebo. The chain uses TRBV20-1 and TRBJ2-3, with TRBD2 matching over 7 bases. Here the CDR3 reads CSASRAGMADTQYF. For the CDR3, the DNA is TGCAGTGCTAGTAGAGCGGGGATGGCAGATACGCAGTATTTT.